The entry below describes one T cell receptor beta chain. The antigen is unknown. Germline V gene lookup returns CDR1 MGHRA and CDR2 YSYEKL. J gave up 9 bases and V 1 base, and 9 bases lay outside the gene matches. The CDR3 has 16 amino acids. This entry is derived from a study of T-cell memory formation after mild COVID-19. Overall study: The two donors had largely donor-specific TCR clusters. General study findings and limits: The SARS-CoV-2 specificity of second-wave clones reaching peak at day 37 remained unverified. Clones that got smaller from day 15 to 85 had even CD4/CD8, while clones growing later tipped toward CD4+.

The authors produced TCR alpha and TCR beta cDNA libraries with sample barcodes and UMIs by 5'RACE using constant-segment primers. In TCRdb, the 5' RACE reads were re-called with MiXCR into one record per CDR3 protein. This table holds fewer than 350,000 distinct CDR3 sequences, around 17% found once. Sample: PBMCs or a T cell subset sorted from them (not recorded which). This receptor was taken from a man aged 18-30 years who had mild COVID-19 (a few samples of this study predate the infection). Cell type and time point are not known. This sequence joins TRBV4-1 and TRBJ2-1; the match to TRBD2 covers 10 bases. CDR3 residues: CASSQGPSGGAFEQFF. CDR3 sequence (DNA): TGCGCCAGCAGCCAAGGGCCCAGCGGGGGGGCCTTTGAGCAGTTCTTC.